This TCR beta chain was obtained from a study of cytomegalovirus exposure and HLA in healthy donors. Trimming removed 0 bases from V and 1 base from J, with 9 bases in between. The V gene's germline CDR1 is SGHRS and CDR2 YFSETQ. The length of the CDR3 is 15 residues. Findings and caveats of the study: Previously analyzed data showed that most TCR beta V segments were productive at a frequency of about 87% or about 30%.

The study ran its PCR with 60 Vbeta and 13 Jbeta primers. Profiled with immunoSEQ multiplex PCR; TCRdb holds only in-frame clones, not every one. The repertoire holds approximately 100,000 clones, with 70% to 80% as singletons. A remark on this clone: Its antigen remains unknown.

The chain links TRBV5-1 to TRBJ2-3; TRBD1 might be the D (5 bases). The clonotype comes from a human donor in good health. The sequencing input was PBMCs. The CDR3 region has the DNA TGCGCCAGCAGCTTGGGGGGCAGGGGCACAGATACGCAGTATTTT. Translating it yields CASSLGGRGTDTQYF.